These T cell receptor beta chains were read from a single sample in a study of cytotoxic CD8 clonotypes in ibrutinib-treated CLL. The assay was immunoSEQ multiplex PCR, and TCRdb's table has in-frame clones only and misses some. Of approximately 320,000 clones in the sample, 60% to 80% were seen once. Material: PBMCs, obtained after 36 months of ibrutinib treatment. The receptors were gathered from a human donor with chronic lymphocytic leukemia. Each CDR3 is given with its conserved first and last residue. The D gene is left open where the match is weak. The size of a clone is reported for some rows only, either as once, few or many, or as a class for expanded clones.

v_gene	d_gene	abundance	j_gene	len	CDR3aa	CDR3nt
TRBV29-1	TRBD1	NA	TRBJ1-2	14	CSVRYRGRDYGYTF	TGCAGCGTGAGGTACAGGGGGCGAGACTATGGCTACACCTTC
TRBV6-5	NA	NA	TRBJ1-5	13	CASSYSIPQPQHF	TGTGCCAGCAGTTACTCGATCCCTCAGCCCCAGCATTTT
TRBV6-5	NA	NA	TRBJ2-3	15	CASNNPGGLADTQYF	TGTGCCAGCAATAACCCCGGGGGCTTGGCAGATACGCAGTATTTT
TRBV7-2	NA	NA	TRBJ1-2	12	CASSLVAEGYTF	TGTGCCAGCAGCTTAGTTGCCGAGGGCTACACCTTC
TRBV7-9	NA	few	TRBJ1-2	14	CASSALGFRYGYTF	TGTGCCAGCAGCGCGTTAGGGTTCCGCTATGGCTACACCTTC
TRBV7-2	TRBD2	once	TRBJ2-5	16	CASSSRLAGAGETQYF	TGTGCCAGCAGCTCTCGGCTAGCGGGAGCTGGAGAGACCCAGTACTTC
TRBV28	TRBD2	NA	TRBJ2-5	16	CASRLAGDYYQETQYF	TGTGCCAGCCGACTAGCGGGAGATTACTACCAAGAGACCCAGTACTTC
TRBV6-5	TRBD2	few	TRBJ2-1	14	CASSRGLAGSGQFF	TGTGCCAGCAGCCGGGGACTAGCGGGATCGGGGCAGTTCTTC
TRBV9	NA	few	TRBJ2-2	13	CASSVVVTGELFF	TGTGCCAGCAGCGTAGTTGTCACCGGGGAGCTGTTTTTT
TRBV15	TRBD1	NA	TRBJ1-6	21	CATSRDNPGTGSRTWNSPLHF	TGTGCCACCAGCAGAGACAATCCCGGGACAGGGTCCCGTACGTGGAATTCACCCCTCCACTTT
TRBV6-5	NA	NA	TRBJ2-1	10	CASGLHEQFF	TGTGCCAGCGGCTTGCATGAGCAGTTCTTC
TRBV6-5	NA	NA	TRBJ2-7	12	CASGPFPYEQYF	TGTGCCAGCGGGCCGTTCCCCTACGAGCAGTACTTC
TRBV5-8	NA	NA	TRBJ2-7	11	CASSLADEQYF	TGTGCCAGCAGCTTGGCGGACGAGCAGTACTTC
TRBV5-1	TRBD1	NA	TRBJ2-7	14	CASSPTGESYEQYF	TGCGCCAGCAGCCCCACAGGGGAGTCCTACGAGCAGTACTTC
TRBV9	TRBD2	NA	TRBJ2-7	16	CASSKGTSGYSYEQYF	TGTGCCAGCAGCAAAGGAACTAGCGGATATTCCTACGAGCAGTACTTC
TRBV5-4	TRBD1	NA	TRBJ1-1	14	CASGGDRSNTEAFF	TGTGCCAGCGGGGGGGACAGGAGCAACACTGAAGCTTTCTTT
TRBV6-5	TRBD1	NA	TRBJ1-1	13	CASRLRTGVEAFF	TGTGCCAGCAGGCTCCGGACAGGGGTAGAAGCTTTCTTT
TRBV7-2	TRBD2	NA	TRBJ2-7	15	CASSSGLAGGYEQYF	TGTGCCAGCAGCTCAGGACTAGCGGGGGGCTACGAGCAGTACTTC
TRBV28	TRBD1	NA	TRBJ2-7	14	CASTMRDRGYEQYF	TGTGCCAGCACCATGCGGGACAGGGGGTACGAGCAGTACTTC
TRBV9	TRBD2	few	TRBJ2-1	16	CASSVVDGGKYNEQFF	TGTGCCAGCAGCGTAGTGGACGGGGGGAAGTACAATGAGCAGTTCTTC
TRBV5-1	NA	few	TRBJ2-3	15	CASSLALGDTDTQYF	TGCGCCAGCAGCTTGGCGCTGGGTGACACAGATACGCAGTATTTT
TRBV11-1	NA	NA	TRBJ2-7	15	CASSLRSHGAYEQYF	TGTGCCAGCAGCTTACGTTCCCATGGGGCCTACGAGCAGTACTTC